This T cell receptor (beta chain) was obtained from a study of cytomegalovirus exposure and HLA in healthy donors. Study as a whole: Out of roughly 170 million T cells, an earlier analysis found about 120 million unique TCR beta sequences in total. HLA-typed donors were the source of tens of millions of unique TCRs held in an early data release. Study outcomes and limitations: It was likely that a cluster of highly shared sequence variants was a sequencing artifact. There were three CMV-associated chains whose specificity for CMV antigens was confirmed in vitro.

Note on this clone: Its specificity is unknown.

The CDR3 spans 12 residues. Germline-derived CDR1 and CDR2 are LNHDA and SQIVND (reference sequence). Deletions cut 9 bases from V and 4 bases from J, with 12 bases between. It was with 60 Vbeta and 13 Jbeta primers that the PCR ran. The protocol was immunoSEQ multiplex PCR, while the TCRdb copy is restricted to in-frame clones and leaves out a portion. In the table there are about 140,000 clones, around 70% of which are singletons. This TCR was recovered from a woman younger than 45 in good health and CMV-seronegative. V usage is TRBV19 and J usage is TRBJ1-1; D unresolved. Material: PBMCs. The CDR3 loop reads CASSWSSTEAFF. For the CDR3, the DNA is TGTGCCAGCAGTTGGAGTTCCACTGAAGCTTTCTTT. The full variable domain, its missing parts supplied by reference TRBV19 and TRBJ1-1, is DGGITQSPKYLFRKEGQNVTLSCEQNLNHDAMYWYRQDPGQGLRLIYYSQIVNDFQKGDIAEGYSVSREKKESFPLTVTSAQKNPTAFYLCASSWSSTEAFFGQGTRLTVV.